In this sample, the clone carrying this T cell receptor beta chain turned up many times. The target antigen is unknown. The data are from a study of Graves' ophthalmopathy and Graves' hyperthyroidism. From RNA, the CDR3 regions of TCR beta chains were amplified and sequenced. The authors performed first-round RT-PCR with HTBI primers and then a second-round multiplex PCR. One entry per CDR3 protein, called by TCRdb with MiXCR from the multiplex PCR reads. Counted here are 600,000 to 700,000 distinct CDR3 sequences, roughly 41% occurring once; the ten biggest clones make up 3.3%. Those donors who had ophthalmopathy presented with moderate-to-severe activity, a CAS of ≥3, a NOSPECS of ≥4 and a duration under 3 months. Someone took the PBMCs out of around 10 ml of fresh peripheral blood. Losses at the gene ends were 4 bases for V and 5 bases for J; bases not matched to a gene: 8. CDR3 length: 15 residues. Germline values: CDR1 SGHRS, CDR2 YFSETQ.

Whole-study findings and limits: With roughly 65% sensitivity and about 72% specificity, the model predicted ophthalmopathy progression.

The sequenced sample was peripheral blood. This receptor was identified in an adult man with Graves' ophthalmopathy. The chain recombines TRBV5-1 with TRBJ1-5; 8 bases are a match to TRBD1. The CDR3 DNA reads as TGCGCCAGCAGCCCCGGGACAGGAGGGTATCAGCCCCAGCATTTT. Amino acid sequence: CASSPGTGGYQPQHF.